This record looks at one T cell receptor beta chain sequence and its context. Per the study methods: Estimates of nucleated cell counts were drawn from the amplification of reference gene primers. Measured with immunoSEQ multiplex PCR; TCRdb has only the in-frame clones, and not every one. V and J calls and clone size are those listed in that table; D and trimming were worked out from the DNA. The repertoire includes approximately 100,000 clones, about 79% of them detected once, and approximately 3.3% sits in the top ten. These data come from a study of blood T cell repertoires in COVID-19. The CDR3 sequence is 15 residues long. The trim removed 5 bases at V and 9 bases at J, leaving 8 bases unmatched. Germline values: CDR1 MDHEN, CDR2 SYDVKM.

V is TRBV28 and J is TRBJ2-1, with 12 bases that match TRBD2. This TCR came from a woman of 80 years or more with active or convalescent COVID-19. Sequenced: peripheral blood. Here the CDR3 reads CASSGASGGAFEQFF. CDR3 DNA sequence: TGTGCCAGCAGTGGGGCTAGCGGGGGGGCTTTTGAGCAGTTCTTC.